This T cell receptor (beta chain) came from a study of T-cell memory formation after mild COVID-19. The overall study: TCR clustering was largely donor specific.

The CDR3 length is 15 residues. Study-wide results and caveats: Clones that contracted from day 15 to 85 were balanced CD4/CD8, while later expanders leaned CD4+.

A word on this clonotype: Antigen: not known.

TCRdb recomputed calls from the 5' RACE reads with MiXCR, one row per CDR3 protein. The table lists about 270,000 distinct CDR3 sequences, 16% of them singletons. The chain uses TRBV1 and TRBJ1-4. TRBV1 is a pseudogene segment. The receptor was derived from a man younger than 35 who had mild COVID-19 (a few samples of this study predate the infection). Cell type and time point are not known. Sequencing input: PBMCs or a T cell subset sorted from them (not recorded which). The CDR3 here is CTSSPPGLPPGQLFF. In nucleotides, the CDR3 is TGCACCAGCAGCCCGCCGGGACTGCCGCCGGGGCAACTGTTTTTT.